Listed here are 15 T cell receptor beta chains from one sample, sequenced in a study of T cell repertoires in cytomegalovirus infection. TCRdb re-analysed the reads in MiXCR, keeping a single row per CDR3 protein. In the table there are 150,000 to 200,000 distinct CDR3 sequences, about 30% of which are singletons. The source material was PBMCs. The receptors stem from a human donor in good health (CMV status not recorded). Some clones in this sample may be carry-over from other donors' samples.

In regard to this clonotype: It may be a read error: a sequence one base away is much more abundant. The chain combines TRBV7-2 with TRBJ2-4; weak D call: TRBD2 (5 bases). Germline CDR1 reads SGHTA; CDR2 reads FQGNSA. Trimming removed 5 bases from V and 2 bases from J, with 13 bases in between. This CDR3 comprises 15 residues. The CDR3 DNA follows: TGTGCCAGCAGCCCAGAGACGGGATCCAAAAACATTCAGTACTTC. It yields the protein CASSPETGSKNIQYF.

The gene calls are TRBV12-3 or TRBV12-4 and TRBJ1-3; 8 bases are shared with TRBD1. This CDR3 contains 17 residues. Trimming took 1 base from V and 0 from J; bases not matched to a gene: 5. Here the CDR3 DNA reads TGTGCCAGCAGTTTAGAGGTCAGGGGGCTCTCTGGAAACACCATATATTTT. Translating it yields CASSLEVRGLSGNTIYF.

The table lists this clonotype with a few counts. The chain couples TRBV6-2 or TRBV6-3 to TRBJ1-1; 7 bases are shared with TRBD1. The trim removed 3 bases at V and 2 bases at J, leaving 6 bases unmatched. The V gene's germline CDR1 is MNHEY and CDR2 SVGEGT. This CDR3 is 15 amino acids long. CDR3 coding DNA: TGTGCCAGCAGTTATGCCGGGACAGATAACACTGAAGCTTTCTTT. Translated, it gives CASSYAGTDNTEAFF.

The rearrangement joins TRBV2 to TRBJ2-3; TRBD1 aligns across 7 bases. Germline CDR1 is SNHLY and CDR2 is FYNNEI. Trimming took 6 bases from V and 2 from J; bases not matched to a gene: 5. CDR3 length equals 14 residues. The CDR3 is CASRGGIPTDTQYF. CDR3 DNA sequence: TGTGCCAGCAGAGGGGGCATCCCCACAGATACGCAGTATTTT.

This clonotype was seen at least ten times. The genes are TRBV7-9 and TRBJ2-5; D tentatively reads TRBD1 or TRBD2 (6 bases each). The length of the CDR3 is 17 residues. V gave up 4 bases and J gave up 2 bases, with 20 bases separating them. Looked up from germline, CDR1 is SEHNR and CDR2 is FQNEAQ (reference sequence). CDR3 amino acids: CASSYPPAQGRQETQYF. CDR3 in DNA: TGTGCCAGCAGCTATCCCCCCGCTCAGGGGAGGCAAGAGACCCAGTACTTC.

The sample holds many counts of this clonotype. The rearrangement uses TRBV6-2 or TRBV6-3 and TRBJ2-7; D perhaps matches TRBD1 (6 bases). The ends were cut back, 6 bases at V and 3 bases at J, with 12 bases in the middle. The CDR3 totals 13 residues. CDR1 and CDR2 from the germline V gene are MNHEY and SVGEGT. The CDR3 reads CASSLRDNYEQYF. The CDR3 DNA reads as TGTGCCAGCAGCCTCCGGGACAACTACGAGCAGTACTTC.

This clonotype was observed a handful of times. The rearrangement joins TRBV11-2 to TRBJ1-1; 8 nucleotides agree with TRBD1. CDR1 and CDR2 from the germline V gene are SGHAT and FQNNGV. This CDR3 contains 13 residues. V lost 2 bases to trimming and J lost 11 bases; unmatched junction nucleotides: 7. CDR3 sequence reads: CASSLSEQGEAFF. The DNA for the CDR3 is TGTGCCAGCAGCTTATCAGAACAGGGGGAGGCTTTCTTT.

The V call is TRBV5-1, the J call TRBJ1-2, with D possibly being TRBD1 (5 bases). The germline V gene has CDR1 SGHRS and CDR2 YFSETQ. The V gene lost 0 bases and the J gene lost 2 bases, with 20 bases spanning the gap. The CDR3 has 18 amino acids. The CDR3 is CASSLEGQQALRNYGYTF. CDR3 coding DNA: TGCGCCAGCAGCTTGGAGGGGCAGCAGGCTTTGAGAAACTATGGCTACACCTTC. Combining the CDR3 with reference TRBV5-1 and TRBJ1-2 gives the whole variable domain KAGVTQTPRYLIKTRGQQVTLSCSPISGHRSVSWYQQTPGQGLQFLFEYFSETQRNKGNFPGRFSGRQFSNSRSEMNVSTLELGDSALYLCASSLEGQQALRNYGYTFGSGTRLTVV.

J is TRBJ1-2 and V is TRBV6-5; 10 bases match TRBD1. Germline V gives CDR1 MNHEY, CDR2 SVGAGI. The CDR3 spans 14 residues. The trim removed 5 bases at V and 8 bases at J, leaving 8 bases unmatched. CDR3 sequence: CASSPGQGIGGYTF. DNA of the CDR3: TGTGCCAGCAGTCCGGGACAGGGGATAGGGGGCTACACCTTC.

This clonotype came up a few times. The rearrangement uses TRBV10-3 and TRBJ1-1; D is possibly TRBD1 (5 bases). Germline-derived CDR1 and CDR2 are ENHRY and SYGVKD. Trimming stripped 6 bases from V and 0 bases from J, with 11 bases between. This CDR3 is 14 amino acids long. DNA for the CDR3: TGTGCCATCAGAGAAGGGGCAGTGAACACTGAAGCTTTCTTT. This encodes CAIREGAVNTEAFF.

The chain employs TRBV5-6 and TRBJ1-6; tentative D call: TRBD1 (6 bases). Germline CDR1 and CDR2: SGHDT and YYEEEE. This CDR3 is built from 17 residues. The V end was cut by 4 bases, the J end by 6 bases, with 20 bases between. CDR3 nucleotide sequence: TGTGCCAGCAGCCCGCGGACAGCCAGCTTTCTTAATTCACCCCTCCACTTT. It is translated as CASSPRTASFLNSPLHF.

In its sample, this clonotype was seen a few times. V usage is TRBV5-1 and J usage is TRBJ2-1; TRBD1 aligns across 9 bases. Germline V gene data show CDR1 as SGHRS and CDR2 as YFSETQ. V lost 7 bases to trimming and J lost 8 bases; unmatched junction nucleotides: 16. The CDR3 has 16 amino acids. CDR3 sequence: CASRSQGTGTGHEQFF. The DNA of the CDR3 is TGCGCCAGCCGCTCCCAGGGGACAGGGACGGGGCATGAGCAGTTCTTC.

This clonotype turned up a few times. CDR3 sequence reads: CAISETGRGSSYEQYF. DNA for the CDR3: TGTGCCATCAGTGAGACCGGACGGGGAAGCTCCTACGAGCAGTACTTC. The chain recombines TRBV10-3 with TRBJ2-7; TRBD2 is a possible D gene (5 bases). Trimming shortened V by 2 bases and J by 0 bases, and 14 bases separated the two germline ends. Germline CDR1 and CDR2: ENHRY and SYGVKD. This CDR3 has 16 amino acids.

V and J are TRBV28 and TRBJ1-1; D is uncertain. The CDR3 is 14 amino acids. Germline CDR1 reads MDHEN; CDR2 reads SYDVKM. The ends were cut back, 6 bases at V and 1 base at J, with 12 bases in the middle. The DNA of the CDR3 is TGTGCCAGCAGCTTTCTTACTGCGAACACTGAAGCTTTCTTT. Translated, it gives CASSFLTANTEAFF.

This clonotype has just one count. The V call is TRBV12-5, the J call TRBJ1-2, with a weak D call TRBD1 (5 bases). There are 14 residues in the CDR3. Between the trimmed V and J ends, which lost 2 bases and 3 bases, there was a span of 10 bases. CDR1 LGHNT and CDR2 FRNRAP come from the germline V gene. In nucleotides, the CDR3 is TGTGCTAGTGGTTTGCCCGGAGGGGACTATGGCTACACCTTC. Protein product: CASGLPGGDYGYTF.